The next 21 T cell receptor beta chains were all read from a single sample in a study of Graves' ophthalmopathy and Graves' hyperthyroidism. From RNA, the CDR3 regions of TCR beta chains were amplified and sequenced. An opening RT-PCR round employed HTBI primers and preceded a second-round multiplex PCR. TCRdb fed the multiplex PCR reads into MiXCR, producing one record per CDR3 protein. This sample has about 410,000 distinct CDR3 sequences, with roughly 18% found just once. Specimen: peripheral blood. These receptors all stem from a woman between 18 and 30 years old with Graves' ophthalmopathy.

This clonotype has at least ten counts. V usage is TRBV19 and J usage is TRBJ2-3; TRBD1 aligns across 10 bases. Germline CDR1 LNHDA, CDR2 SQIVND (reference sequence). The CDR3 is made up of 16 amino acids. The V gene end was trimmed by 7 bases and the J gene end by 2 bases; junction bases not matched to a gene: 9. The DNA for the CDR3 is TGTGCCAGTAAATACTCGGGACAGGGGCCCACAGATACGCAGTATTTT. It yields the protein CASKYSGQGPTDTQYF.

The chain employs TRBV7-2 and TRBJ1-1, with 10 bases fitting TRBD1. This CDR3 is 15 amino acids long. The V gene's germline CDR1 is SGHTA and CDR2 FQGNSA. V lost 3 bases to trimming and J lost 5 bases; unmatched junction nucleotides: 6. The CDR3 loop reads CASSLTGGWGTEAFF. In DNA form, the CDR3 reads TGTGCCAGCAGCTTGACAGGGGGCTGGGGGACTGAAGCTTTCTTT. Full variable domain (rest looked up from reference TRBV7-2 and TRBJ1-1): GAGVSQSPSNKVTEKGKDVELRCDPISGHTALYWYRQSLGQGLEFLIYFQGNSAPDKSGLPSDRFSAERTGGSVSTLTIQRTQQEDSAVYLCASSLTGGWGTEAFFGQGTRLTVV.

This clonotype has ten or more counts. This chain connects TRBV28 to TRBJ1-1; weak D call: TRBD1 (5 bases). The germline CDR1 and CDR2 sequences are MDHEN and SYDVKM. The CDR3 spans 13 residues. V lost 7 bases and J 1 base, leaving 10 bases between the germline ends. The chain's CDR3 is CASKGVRNTEAFF. DNA of the CDR3: TGTGCCAGCAAAGGGGTCCGGAACACTGAAGCTTTCTTT.

At least ten counts were recorded for this clonotype. CDR3 residues: CASSFQGHNSPLHF. DNA for the CDR3: TGTGCCAGCAGTTTTCAGGGCCACAATTCACCCCTCCACTTT. This sequence joins TRBV12-3 or TRBV12-4 and TRBJ1-6; a weak D match, TRBD1 (5 bases). CDR3 size: 14 residues. V lost 3 bases and J 7 bases, leaving 10 bases between the germline ends.

This clonotype was recorded many times. The J gene is TRBJ2-2, the V gene TRBV30; D remains unclear. The germline V gene encodes CDR1 GTSNPN and CDR2 SVGIG (reference sequence). V was clipped by 5 bases and J by 1 base, with 8 bases between them. The CDR3 consists of 13 residues. The CDR3 DNA is TGTGCCTGGGCATGGGGGAACACCGGGGAGCTGTTTTTT. Its protein product is CAWAWGNTGELFF.

As to this clonotype: This could be a read error, since a much larger clone is one nucleotide away. The chain employs TRBV11-2 and TRBJ1-1; 8 bases are a match to TRBD1. CDR3 size: 17 residues. V shed 5 bases, J shed 4 bases, and the junction held 15 bases outside the gene matches. The germline CDR1 and CDR2 sequences are SGHAT and FQNNGV. The CDR3 DNA sequence: TGTGCCAGCAGCATCAACCCAGGAGGGACAGGAGTCACTGAAGCTTTCTTT. This sequence encodes CASSINPGGTGVTEAFF.

This clonotype has at least ten counts. The chain combines TRBV4-2 with TRBJ2-5; D may be TRBD2 (6 bases). Germline lookup yields CDR1 LGHNA and CDR2 YNFKEQ. The CDR3 is 15 amino acids. V was cut by 1 base and J by 6 bases, with 15 bases left in between. CDR3 nucleotide sequence: TGTGCCAGCAGCCAAGCGGAGGGCGGAGCCAAGACCCAGTACTTC. This sequence encodes CASSQAEGGAKTQYF.

Note on this clonotype: A read error is possible here, since a much larger clone lies one base away. In this CDR3 the conserved last residue, phenylalanine or tryptophan, is missing, so a read error is likely. The rearrangement uses TRBV19 and TRBJ1-5; a possible D gene is TRBD1 (6 bases). The CDR3 sequence is 15 residues long. Germline V gene data show CDR1 as LNHDA and CDR2 as SQIVND (reference sequence). The V end was cut by 7 bases, the J end by 1 base, with 14 bases between. CDR3 DNA sequence: TGTGCCAGTACCTCCATGACAGGAAGCAATCAGCCCCAGCATTCT. Amino acid sequence: CASTSMTGSNQPQHS.

This clonotype was picked up many times. V usage is TRBV19 and J usage is TRBJ2-5; the D is unclear. The CDR3 has 13 residues. Trimming pared 7 bases from V and 5 bases from J, leaving 14 bases between. Germline V CDR1 and CDR2: LNHDA, SQIVND (reference sequence). In nucleotides, the CDR3 is TGTGCCAGTACCCCAGAAGGGCGGGAGACCCAGTACTTC. Protein sequence: CASTPEGRETQYF.

This clonotype was counted ten times or more. The chain couples TRBV20-1 to TRBJ2-4; TRBD1 matches at 10 bases. Germline CDR1 DFQATT, CDR2 SNEGSKA (reference sequence). The V segment lost 7 bases and the J segment 4 bases; nucleotides outside the gene matches: 4. CDR3 length equals 13 residues. Here the CDR3 reads CSGWDRGKNIQYF. CDR3 DNA sequence: TGCAGTGGGTGGGACAGGGGAAAAAACATTCAGTACTTC.

This clonotype was picked up many times. This chain uses TRBV6-2 or TRBV6-3 with TRBJ2-5, with D perhaps matching TRBD2 (6 bases). The CDR3 has 16 amino acids. Germline values: CDR1 MNHEY, CDR2 SVGEGT. V was pared by 8 bases and J by 5 bases, with 24 bases between. CDR3 bases: TGTGCCAGCGCAGGTGATCGCCGGGGGAGCTGGGAGACCCAGTACTTC. Protein product: CASAGDRRGSWETQYF.

This chain joins TRBV7-2 and TRBJ1-2; maybe TRBD1 (5 bases). This CDR3 spans 14 amino acids. Per germline, CDR1 SGHTA and CDR2 FQGNSA. V was trimmed by 4 bases and J by 7 bases, leaving 16 bases between them. DNA for the CDR3: TGTGCCAGCAGCTATCCCGGGGGGACTGGTGGCTACACCTTC. Protein: CASSYPGGTGGYTF.

This clonotype was recorded at least ten times. The chain combines TRBV7-2 with TRBJ1-1, with 12 positions matching TRBD1. J gave up 1 base and V 0 bases, and 6 bases lay outside the gene matches. From germline, CDR1 is SGHTA and CDR2 FQGNSA. CDR3 length: 18 residues. CDR3 sequence: CASSLARDRGQGNTEAFF. The CDR3, as DNA: TGTGCCAGCAGCTTAGCCCGGGACAGGGGGCAGGGGAACACTGAAGCTTTCTTT.

This clonotype has ten or more counts. This chain links TRBV5-1 with TRBJ2-2, with D perhaps matching TRBD1 or TRBD2 (5 bases each). Deletions cut 0 bases from V and 0 bases from J, with 9 bases between. The CDR3 is 16 amino acids. Per germline, CDR1 SGHRS and CDR2 YFSETQ. Written as DNA, the CDR3 is TGCGCCAGCAGCTTGGCCGGGACGGCGAACACCGGGGAGCTGTTTTTT. This encodes CASSLAGTANTGELFF.

This clonotype was detected many times. The CDR3 bases are TGTGCCAGCACCCTGACAGGGCGAAGGCAGTACTTC. Translated, it gives CASTLTGRRQYF. This sequence joins TRBV2 and TRBJ2-7, with 7 bases that match TRBD1. The V gene end was trimmed by 7 bases and the J gene end by 9 bases; junction bases not matched to a gene: 9. Germline-derived CDR1 and CDR2 are SNHLY and FYNNEI. The CDR3 contains 12 residues.

This clonotype was picked up many times. This chain joins TRBV24-1 and TRBJ1-5, with unresolved D. Trimming removed 5 bases from V and 0 bases from J, with 7 bases in between. The CDR3 sequence is 14 residues long. Germline CDR1 KGHDR, CDR2 SFDVKD. The CDR3 loop is CATSVSNSNQPQHF. The CDR3 nucleotides are TGTGCCACCAGTGTCTCGAATAGCAATCAGCCCCAGCATTTT.

This clonotype has ten or more counts. The gene calls are TRBV7-2 and TRBJ1-6; 10 nucleotides line up with TRBD1. The CDR3 runs 16 residues. Trimming removed 5 bases from V and 3 bases from J; junction bases left unmatched: 4. Germline CDR1 SGHTA, CDR2 FQGNSA. This CDR3 is CASSPGQGVYNSPLHF. The CDR3 DNA is TGTGCCAGCAGCCCCGGACAGGGGGTCTATAATTCACCCCTCCACTTT.

At least ten counts were recorded for this clonotype. The chain uses TRBV4-3 and TRBJ2-7, with 8 bases identical to TRBD2. The germline V gene encodes CDR1 LGHNA and CDR2 YSLEER. V was pared by 0 bases and J by 6 bases, with 10 bases of the junction left unmatched. The CDR3 spans 16 residues. The CDR3 reads CASSQDHGGRRSEQYF. CDR3 nucleotide sequence: TGCGCCAGCAGCCAAGATCATGGCGGGAGGAGGAGCGAGCAGTACTTC.

Points on this clonotype: It may be a read error: a sequence one base away is much more abundant. The chain joins TRBV20-1 to TRBJ1-1; D is ambiguous. V was cut by 6 bases and J by 5 bases, with 13 bases left in between. This CDR3 contains 12 residues. Germline lookup yields CDR1 DFQATT and CDR2 SNEGSKA (reference sequence). The CDR3 loop reads CSAAMGFTEAFF. CDR3 nucleotide sequence: TGCAGTGCCGCGATGGGCTTTACTGAAGCTTTCTTT.

This clonotype came up many times. This chain connects TRBV10-3 to TRBJ2-7; tentatively, D is TRBD2 (6 bases). V was trimmed by 3 bases and J by 7 bases, leaving 13 bases between them. Germline-derived CDR1 and CDR2 are ENHRY and SYGVKD. This CDR3 is built from 13 residues. This CDR3 reads CAISDVAAGEQYF. CDR3 in DNA: TGTGCCATCAGTGATGTAGCCGCGGGAGAGCAGTACTTC.

This clonotype was detected ten times or more. The chain has TRBV7-9 and TRBJ2-2; 9 positions agree with TRBD2. This CDR3 contains 15 residues. With 4 bases clipped from V and 3 bases from J, the junction kept 3 bases outside the gene matches. CDR1 and CDR2 (germline): SEHNR, FQNEAQ (reference sequence). The DNA for the CDR3 is TGTGCCAGCAGCTACCGGACTAGCGACACCGGGGAGCTGTTTTTT. It codes for CASSYRTSDTGELFF.